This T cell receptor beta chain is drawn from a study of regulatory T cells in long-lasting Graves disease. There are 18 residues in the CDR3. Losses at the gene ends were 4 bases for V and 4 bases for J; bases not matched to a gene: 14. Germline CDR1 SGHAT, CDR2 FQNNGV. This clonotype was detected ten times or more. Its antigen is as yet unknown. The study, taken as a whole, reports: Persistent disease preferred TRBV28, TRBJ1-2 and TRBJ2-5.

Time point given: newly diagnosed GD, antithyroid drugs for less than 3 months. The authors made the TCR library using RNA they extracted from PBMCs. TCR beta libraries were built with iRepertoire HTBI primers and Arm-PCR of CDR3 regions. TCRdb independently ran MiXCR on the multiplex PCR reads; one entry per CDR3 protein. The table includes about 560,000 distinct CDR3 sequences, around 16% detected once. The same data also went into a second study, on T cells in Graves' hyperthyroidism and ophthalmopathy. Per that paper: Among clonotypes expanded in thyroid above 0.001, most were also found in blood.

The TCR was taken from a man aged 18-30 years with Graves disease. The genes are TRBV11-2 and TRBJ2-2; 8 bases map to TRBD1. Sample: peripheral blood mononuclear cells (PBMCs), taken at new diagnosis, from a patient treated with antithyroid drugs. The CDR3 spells CASSSRSATGAGTGELFF. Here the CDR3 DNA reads TGTGCCAGCAGCTCAAGATCCGCGACAGGGGCGGGCACCGGGGAGCTGTTTTTT. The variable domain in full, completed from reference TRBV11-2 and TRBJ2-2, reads EAGVAQSPRYKIIEKRQSVAFWCNPISGHATLYWYQQILGQGPKLLIQFQNNGVVDDSQLPKDRFSAERLKGVDSTLKIQPAKLEDSAVYLCASSSRSATGAGTGELFFGEGSRLTVL.